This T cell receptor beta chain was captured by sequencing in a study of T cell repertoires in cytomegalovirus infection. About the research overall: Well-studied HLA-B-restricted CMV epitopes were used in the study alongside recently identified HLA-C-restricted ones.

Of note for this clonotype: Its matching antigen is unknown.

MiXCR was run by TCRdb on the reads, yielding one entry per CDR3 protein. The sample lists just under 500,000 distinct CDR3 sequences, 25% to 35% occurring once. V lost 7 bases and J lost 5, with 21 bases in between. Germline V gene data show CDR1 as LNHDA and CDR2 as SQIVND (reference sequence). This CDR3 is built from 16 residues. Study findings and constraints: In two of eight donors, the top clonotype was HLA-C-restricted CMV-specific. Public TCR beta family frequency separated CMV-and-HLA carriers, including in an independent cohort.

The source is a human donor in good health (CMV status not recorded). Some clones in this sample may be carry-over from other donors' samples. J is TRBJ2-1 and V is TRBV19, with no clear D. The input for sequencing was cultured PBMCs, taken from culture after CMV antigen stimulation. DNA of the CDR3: TGTGCCAGTACCTCTTACTCGTCTAACCTTAACAATGAGCAGTTCTTC. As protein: CASTSYSSNLNNEQFF.